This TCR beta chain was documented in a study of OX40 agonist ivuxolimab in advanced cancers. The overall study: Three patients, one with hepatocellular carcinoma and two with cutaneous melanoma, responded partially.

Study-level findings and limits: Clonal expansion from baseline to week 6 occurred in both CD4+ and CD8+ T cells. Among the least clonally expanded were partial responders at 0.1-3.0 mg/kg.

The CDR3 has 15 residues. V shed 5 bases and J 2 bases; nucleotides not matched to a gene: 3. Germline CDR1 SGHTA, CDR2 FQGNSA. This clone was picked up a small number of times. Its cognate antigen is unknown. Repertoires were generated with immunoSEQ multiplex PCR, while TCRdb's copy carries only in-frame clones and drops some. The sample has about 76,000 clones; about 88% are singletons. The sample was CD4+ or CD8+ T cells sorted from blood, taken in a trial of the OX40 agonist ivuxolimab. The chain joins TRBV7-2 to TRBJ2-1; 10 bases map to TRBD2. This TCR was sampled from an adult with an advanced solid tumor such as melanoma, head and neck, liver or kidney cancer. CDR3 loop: CASSPGLAPYNEQFF. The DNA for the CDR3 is TGTGCCAGCAGCCCGGGACTAGCGCCCTACAATGAGCAGTTCTTC.